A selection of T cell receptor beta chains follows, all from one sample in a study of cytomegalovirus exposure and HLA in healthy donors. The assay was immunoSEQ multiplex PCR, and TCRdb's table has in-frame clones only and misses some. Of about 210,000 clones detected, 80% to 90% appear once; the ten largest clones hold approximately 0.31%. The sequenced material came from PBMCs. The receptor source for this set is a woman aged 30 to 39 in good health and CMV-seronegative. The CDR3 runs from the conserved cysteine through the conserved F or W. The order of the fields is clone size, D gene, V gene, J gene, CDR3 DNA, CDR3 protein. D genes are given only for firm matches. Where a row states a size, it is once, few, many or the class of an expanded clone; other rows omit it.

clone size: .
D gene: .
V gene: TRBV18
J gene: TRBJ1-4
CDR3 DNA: TGTGCCAGCTCGCCAACCTGGCAGGGAACAACTAATGAAAAACTGTTTTTT
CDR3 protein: CASSPTWQGTTNEKLFF

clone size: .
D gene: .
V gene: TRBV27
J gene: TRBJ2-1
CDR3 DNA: TGTGCCAGCAGCCCCCTCACCGGGGTCTCGAGTGAGCAGTTCTTC
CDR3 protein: CASSPLTGVSSEQFF

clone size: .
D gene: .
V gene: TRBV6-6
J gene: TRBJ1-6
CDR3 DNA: TGTGCCAGCAGTTACGGAGGGACTAATTCACCCCTCCACTTT
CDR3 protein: CASSYGGTNSPLHF

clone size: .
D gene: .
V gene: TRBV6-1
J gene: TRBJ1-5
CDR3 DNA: TGTGCCAGCAGTGTCTGGCCTCCCAATCAGCCCCAGCATTTT
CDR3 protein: CASSVWPPNQPQHF

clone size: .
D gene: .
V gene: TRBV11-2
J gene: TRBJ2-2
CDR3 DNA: TGTGCCAGCAGCTTCGAGGCCTCGAACACCGGGGAGCTGTTTTTT
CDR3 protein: CASSFEASNTGELFF

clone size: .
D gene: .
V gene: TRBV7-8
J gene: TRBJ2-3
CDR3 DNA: TGTGCCAGCAGCTCCCCCCCGGCGGAGGGGACAGATACGCAGTATTTT
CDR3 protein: CASSSPPAEGTDTQYF

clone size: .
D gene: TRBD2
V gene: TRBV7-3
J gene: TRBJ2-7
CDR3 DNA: TGTGCCAGCAGCTTAAATCCAGCGGGAGATAACGAGCAGTACTTC
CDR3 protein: CASSLNPAGDNEQYF

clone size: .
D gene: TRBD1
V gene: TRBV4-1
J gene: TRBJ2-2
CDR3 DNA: TGCGCCAGCAGCCAGCCGGGACAGACGAACACCGGGGAGCTGTTTTTT
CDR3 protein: CASSQPGQTNTGELFF

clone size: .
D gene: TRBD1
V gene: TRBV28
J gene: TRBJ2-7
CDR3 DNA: TGTGCCAGCAGTTTGGACAGGGCCTCCTACGAGCAGTACTTC
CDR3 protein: CASSLDRASYEQYF

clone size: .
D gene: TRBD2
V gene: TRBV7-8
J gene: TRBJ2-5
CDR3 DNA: TGTGCCAGCAGCCGCCCTAGCGGGAGTGAGACCCAGTACTTC
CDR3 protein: CASSRPSGSETQYF

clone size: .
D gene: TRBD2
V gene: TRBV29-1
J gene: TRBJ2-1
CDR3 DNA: TGCAGCGTGGGACTAGCGGCCAACAATGAGCAGTTCTTC
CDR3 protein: CSVGLAANNEQFF

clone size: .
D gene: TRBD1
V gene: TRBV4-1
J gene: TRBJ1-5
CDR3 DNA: TGCGCCAGCGGCCACACACCAGGGGGGCATCAGCCCCAGCATTTT
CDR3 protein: CASGHTPGGHQPQHF

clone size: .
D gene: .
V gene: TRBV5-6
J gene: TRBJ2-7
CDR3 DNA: TGTGCCAGCAGCCGGGAATACGAGCAGTACTTC
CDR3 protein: CASSREYEQYF

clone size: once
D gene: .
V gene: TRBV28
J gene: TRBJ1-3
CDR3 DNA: TGTGCCAGCGGGGACCCGGGACACTCTGGAAACACCATATATTTT
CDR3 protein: CASGDPGHSGNTIYF

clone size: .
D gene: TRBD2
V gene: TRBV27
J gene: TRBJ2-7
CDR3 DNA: TGTGCCAGCAGTCCAACCGACGGGAGGGAGCAGTACTTC
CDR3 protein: CASSPTDGREQYF

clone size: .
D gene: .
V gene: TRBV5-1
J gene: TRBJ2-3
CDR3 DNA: TGCGCCAGCCGCGCAACCCTGAGCACAGATACGCAGTATTTT
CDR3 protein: CASRATLSTDTQYF

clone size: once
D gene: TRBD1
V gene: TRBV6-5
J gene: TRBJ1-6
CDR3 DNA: TGTGCCAGCAGGGCCGGGACAGGGAACTCACCCCTCCACTTT
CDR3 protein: CASRAGTGNSPLHF

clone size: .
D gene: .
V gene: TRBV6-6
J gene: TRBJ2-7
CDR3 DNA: TGTGCCAGCAATCCCAGGGTGGGCGAGCAGTACTTC
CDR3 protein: CASNPRVGEQYF

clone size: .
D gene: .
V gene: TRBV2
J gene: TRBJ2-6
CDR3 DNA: TGTGCCAGCAGTGTTATAGGATCGACTTCTGGGGCCAACGTCCTGACTTTC
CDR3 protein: CASSVIGSTSGANVLTF

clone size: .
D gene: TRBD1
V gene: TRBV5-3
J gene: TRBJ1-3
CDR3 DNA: TGTGCCAGAAGCTTGACCGCTATCAGGACAGGTTTCTCTGGAAACACCATATATTTT
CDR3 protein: CARSLTAIRTGFSGNTIYF

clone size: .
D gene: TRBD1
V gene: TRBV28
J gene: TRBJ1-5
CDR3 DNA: TGTGCCAGCTCGGACAGGAGGATATCCGGACAGCCCCAGCATTTT
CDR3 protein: CASSDRRISGQPQHF

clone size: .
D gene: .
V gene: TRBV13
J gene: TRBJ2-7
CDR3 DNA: TGTGCCAGCAGCTTAGGGGAGAAGGAGCAGTACTTC
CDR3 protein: CASSLGEKEQYF

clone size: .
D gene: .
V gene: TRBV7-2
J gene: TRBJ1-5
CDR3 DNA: TGTGCCAGCAGCTCGCTCAGTGATCAGCCCCAGCATTTT
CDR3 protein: CASSSLSDQPQHF

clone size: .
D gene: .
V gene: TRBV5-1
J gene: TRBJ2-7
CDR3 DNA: TGCGCCAGCAATTCTGTGAGCGGTCCAAGCTCCTACGAGCAGTACTTC
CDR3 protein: CASNSVSGPSSYEQYF

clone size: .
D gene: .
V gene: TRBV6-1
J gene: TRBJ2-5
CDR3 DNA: TGTGCCAGCAGTGAACTAGGGGGGGCGAAGACCCAGTACTTC
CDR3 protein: CASSELGGAKTQYF

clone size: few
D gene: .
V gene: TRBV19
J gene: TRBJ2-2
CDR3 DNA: TGTGCCAGTAGGGGCTCCGGGGAGCTGTTTTTT
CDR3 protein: CASRGSGELFF

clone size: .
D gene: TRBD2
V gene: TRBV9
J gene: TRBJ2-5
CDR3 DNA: TGTGCCAGCAGCGTAGCGGGAGCGGGGGAGACCCAGTACTTC
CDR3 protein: CASSVAGAGETQYF

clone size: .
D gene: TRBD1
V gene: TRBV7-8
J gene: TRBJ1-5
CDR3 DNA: TGTGCCAGCAGCCTTGGGGTAGGGACAGGGGCTGGTCAGCCCCAGCATTTT
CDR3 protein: CASSLGVGTGAGQPQHF

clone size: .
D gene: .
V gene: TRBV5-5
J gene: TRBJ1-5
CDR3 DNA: TGTGCCAGCAGCTTGCAGGGGACGGGACAGCCCCAGCATTTT
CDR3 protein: CASSLQGTGQPQHF

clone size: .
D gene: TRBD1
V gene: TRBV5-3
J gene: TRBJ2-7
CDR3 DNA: TGTGCCAGAAGCCCCGGGACAGGCTACGAGCAGTACTTC
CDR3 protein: CARSPGTGYEQYF

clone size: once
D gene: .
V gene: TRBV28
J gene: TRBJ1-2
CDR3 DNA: TGTGCCAGCAGTTTATATCAGCAGGGCGATTACCACTATGGCTACACCTTC
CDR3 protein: CASSLYQQGDYHYGYTF

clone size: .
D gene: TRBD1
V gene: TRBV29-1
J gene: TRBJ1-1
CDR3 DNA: TGCAGCGGGACAGGGTCTCACACTGAAGCTTTCTTT
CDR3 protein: CSGTGSHTEAFF

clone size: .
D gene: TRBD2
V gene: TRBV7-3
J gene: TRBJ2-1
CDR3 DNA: TGTGCCAGCAGCCGGGGGACTAGCGGGAGGCGTGAGCAGTTCTTC
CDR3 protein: CASSRGTSGRREQFF

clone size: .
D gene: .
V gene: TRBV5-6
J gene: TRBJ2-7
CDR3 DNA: TGTGCCAGCAGCCTTTTTGCGGGCAGTCCCTACGAGCAGTACTTC
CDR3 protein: CASSLFAGSPYEQYF

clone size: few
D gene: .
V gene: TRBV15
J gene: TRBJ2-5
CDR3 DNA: TGTGCCACCAGCAGAGGGGGGGACGGAGAGACCCAGTACTTC
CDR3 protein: CATSRGGDGETQYF

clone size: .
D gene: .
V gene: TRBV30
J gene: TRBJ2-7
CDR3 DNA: TGTGCCTGGATGGGCGGAACTGTCTCCCGGGGCTCCTACGAGCAGTACTTC
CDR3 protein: CAWMGGTVSRGSYEQYF

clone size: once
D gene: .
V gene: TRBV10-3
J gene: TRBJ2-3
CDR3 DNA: TGTGCCATCAGGGGGGCCGGCGTCACAGATACGCAGTATTTT
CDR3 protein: CAIRGAGVTDTQYF

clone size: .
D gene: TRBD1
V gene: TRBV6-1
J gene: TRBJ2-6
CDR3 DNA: TGTGCCAGCAGTGAAGCGCTGAGACAGGGCCTATCTGGGGCCAACGTCCTGACTTTC
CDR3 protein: CASSEALRQGLSGANVLTF